Reported below is one T cell receptor (beta chain). Its cognate antigen is unknown. The sample comes from a study of response to subunit inactivated influenza vaccine. Regarding the study as a whole: The authors put forward the suggestion that each seasonal influenza vaccination may bring in only a limited number of new T cells.

Each CDR3 protein is one row after TCRdb ran MiXCR on the RT-PCR reads. The table records fewer than 550,000 distinct CDR3 sequences, 25% of them present only once. The receptor comes from a man over 45 who received an inactivated influenza vaccine. The sample was CD4+ T cells sorted from PBMCs, taken roughly 5 days after vaccination.

CDR3 nucleotides: TGTGCCATCAGTGAGGCAGGGAGGAGGGCAGATACGCAGTATTTT. Its protein is CAISEAGRRADTQYF. The gene calls are TRBV10-3 and TRBJ2-3; D is possibly TRBD2 (6 bases). CDR3 length: 15 residues. Germline lookup yields CDR1 ENHRY and CDR2 SYGVKD. V was pared by 2 bases and J by 4 bases, with 13 bases between.